The 10 T cell receptor beta chains below come from one sample, sequenced in a study of blood T cell repertoires in COVID-19 (dated by TCRdb to 2018 to 2020). Library preparation was by the immunoSEQ multiplex PCR assay. TCRdb obtained this table from immuneACCESS and retained in-frame rearrangements with V and J assigned. These tables miss some clones; where compared with another copy, unresolved V genes account for less than half of the shortfall, and the remainder is unexplained. The sample contains 200,000 to 300,000 clones, 88% of them found a single time. The ten biggest clones cover roughly 4% of the sample. The sample was peripheral blood. Receptors were obtained from a man in his fifties or sixties who had recovered from COVID-19.

The CDR3 coding sequence is TGTGCCAGTAGGAGGACAGGAATGAACACTGAAGCTTTCTTT. Translated, it gives CASRRTGMNTEAFF. The chain links TRBV19 to TRBJ1-1; 7 nucleotides agree with TRBD1. Trimming took 6 bases from V and 0 from J; bases not matched to a gene: 4. The length of the CDR3 is 14 residues. Germline V gene lookup returns CDR1 LNHDA and CDR2 SQIVND (reference sequence).

The chain couples TRBV21-1 to TRBJ1-5; TRBD1, as called in the table, went unchecked against the DNA. TRBV21-1 is described as a pseudogene. The CDR3 runs 17 residues. CDR3 in DNA: TGTGCCAGCAGCAAATTGGACAGGCGAGATAGCAATCAGCCCCAGCATTTT. Amino acids: CASSKLDRRDSNQPQHF.

The chain recombines TRBV23-1 with TRBJ2-7; D call uncertain. TRBV23-1 is an open reading frame whose function is uncertain. The CDR3 length is 14 residues. Trimming removed 0 bases from V and 3 bases from J, with 9 bases in between. The CDR3 DNA is TGCGCCAGCAGTCAATCCGGCCAGCGCTACGAGCAGTACTTC. Protein product: CASSQSGQRYEQYF.

This clone has a single count. The DNA for the CDR3 is TGTGCCAGCAGCCAAGGACCCGACAGGGGAGAGACCCAGTACTTC. Translating it yields CASSQGPDRGETQYF. V usage is TRBV3-1 (or the pseudogene TRBV3-2) and J usage is TRBJ2-5, with 8 bases identical to TRBD1. The junction had 5 bases not matched to a gene; V was cut back by 1 base and J by 4 bases. The CDR3 length is 15 residues. Germline CDR1 and CDR2: LGHDT and YNNKEL (reference sequence).

The chain is built from TRBV7-9 and TRBJ1-2, with TRBD1 matching 8 bases. J gave up 6 bases and V 6 bases, and 12 bases lay outside the gene matches. Germline V gene lookup returns CDR1 SEHNR and CDR2 FQNEAQ (reference sequence). CDR3 length equals 15 residues. CDR3 DNA: TGTGCCAGCAGAGTGTCAGGGGGCGCCCGTAATGGCTACACCTTC. It yields the protein CASRVSGGARNGYTF.

The chain combines TRBV3-1 (or the pseudogene TRBV3-2) with TRBJ2-3; 9 positions match TRBD1. Trimming took 4 bases from V and 6 from J; bases not matched to a gene: 17. CDR3 length: 18 amino acids. CDR1 and CDR2 from the germline V gene are LGHDT and YNNKEL (reference sequence). The CDR3 DNA is TGTGCCAGCAGCCGTCGACTCCGGGGACAGGGAGATGGCGATACGCAGTATTTT. Translation: CASSRRLRGQGDGDTQYF.

The chain links TRBV3-1 (or the pseudogene TRBV3-2) to TRBJ1-3; D might be TRBD1 (5 bases). CDR3 size: 18 residues. Germline V gives CDR1 LGHDT, CDR2 YNNKEL (reference sequence). The V end was cut by 3 bases, the J end by 6 bases, with 24 bases between. The CDR3 sequence: CASSQIRGTLRTVNTIYF. CDR3 DNA: TGTGCCAGCAGCCAGATCCGGGGGACTCTGAGAACGGTAAACACCATATATTTT.

This chain connects TRBV27 to TRBJ1-1, with 7 bases lining up with TRBD1. Trimming cost V 5 bases and J 4 bases; bases outside gene matches: 10. The CDR3 consists of 15 residues. Germline V gene lookup returns CDR1 MNHEY and CDR2 SMNVEV (reference sequence). The CDR3 spells CASSARQGMFTEAFF. Written as DNA, the CDR3 is TGTGCCAGCAGTGCCAGACAGGGAATGTTCACTGAAGCTTTCTTT.

The chain carries TRBV5-1 and TRBJ1-4; D may be TRBD1 (5 bases). Trimming pared 5 bases from V and 8 bases from J, leaving 19 bases between. Germline V gene lookup returns CDR1 SGHRS and CDR2 YFSETQ. The CDR3 contains 15 residues. The chain's CDR3 is CASRVGGGGAEKLFF. In nucleotides, the CDR3 is TGCGCCAGCAGAGTTGGCGGTGGAGGGGCAGAAAAACTGTTTTTT.

This chain joins TRBV7-8 and TRBJ2-1; possible D gene TRBD2, 6 bases. The CDR3 runs 15 residues. Trimming shortened V by 2 bases and J by 2 bases, and 10 bases separated the two germline ends. CDR1 and CDR2 from the germline V gene are SGHVS and FQNEAQ. For the CDR3, the DNA is TGTGCCAGCAGCTTACTAGCGACGACCTACAATGAGCAGTTCTTC. Its protein is CASSLLATTYNEQFF.